This T cell receptor (beta chain) is drawn from a study of human T cells and chemical hapten exposure. Study details: Once 0.01% DPC had been applied to the upper back by patch test, readings were taken at 6 days.

TCRdb processed the RACE reads anew with MiXCR; each CDR3 protein has one entry. The table includes more than 150,000 distinct CDR3 sequences, around 23% detected once. V lost 4 bases, J lost 0 bases, and 16 bases lay in between. The length of the CDR3 is 17 residues. Looked up from germline, CDR1 is SEHNR and CDR2 is FQNEAQ (reference sequence). Points from the study as a whole: With patch test score, the counts of PT1 expanded TCRs showed a positive correlation. Expanded TCRs grouped into significantly more large CDR3 similarity clusters than controls produced.

Time point: patch test 3, about 24 weeks after DPC sensitization. Treatment in this sample: therapeutic diphenylcyclopropenone sensitization with weekly scalp DPC. Of note for this clonotype: Antigen unknown.

V gene TRBV7-9 combines with J gene TRBJ2-1; a weak D match, TRBD2 (5 bases). This receptor was taken from a woman between 40 and 50 years old with alopecia areata. Some clones in this sample may be carry-over from other donors' samples. The material was whole blood, obtained in connection with sensitization to the hapten diphenylcyclopropenone (DPC). CDR3 nucleotides: TGTGCCAGCAGCTACCAATGGACGGGGAGCTCCTACAATGAGCAGTTCTTC. Protein: CASSYQWTGSSYNEQFF. Full variable domain (missing parts from reference TRBV7-9 and TRBJ2-1): DTGVSQNPRHKITKRGQNVTFRCDPISEHNRLYWYRQTLGQGPEFLTYFQNEAQLEKSRLLSDRFSAERPKGSFSTLEIQRTEQGDSAMYLCASSYQWTGSSYNEQFFGPGTRLTVL.